This TCR delta chain was documented in a study of gamma-delta chains in newborns, infants, children (dated by TCRdb to between 2018 and 2021). Study-wide context: According to the study title, microbial exposure causes polyclonal expansion of innate gammadelta T cells right after birth. How innate gammadelta T cell populations in human newborns were shaped by microbial exposure immediately after birth was investigated in the study.

CDR1 and CDR2 are drawn from the germline V gene: GEAIGNYY, EKD. V ends up 3 bases short and J 0 bases short, with an unmatched junction base count of 18. Including the terminal cysteine and phenylalanine, the CDR3 comprises 21 residues. Of all the DNA, just the CDR3 is kept, 63 bases in frame from base 1. This clone is characterized as medium-sized (0.01 to 0.1%). The target of this receptor is not known. Base-call qualities are not available, and no considerably larger clone is one nucleotide away. Sequencing used an Illumina MiSeq. The public reads were reprocessed by TCRdb using CATT, and rows of matching DNA were later combined. The sample includes approximately 5,400 delta-chain clones, with about 18% observed a single time. 5% to 6% of the sample goes to the ten largest clones.

The specimen was blood. The chain is made from TRDV2 and TRDJ1; a stretch of 13 junction bases matches TRDD3. The origin of this receptor is a child who was a newborn, infant or young child, either healthy, febrile or measles-vaccinated (not recorded which). The CDR3 protein: CACDPLPTGKLGDTYTDKLIF. The DNA is as follows: TGTGCCTGTGACCCCCTTCCTACTGGGAAACTGGGGGATACGTACACCGATAAACTCATCTTT.